This T cell receptor beta chain was identified in a study of shared clonotypes between healthy human individuals. Study results and limitations: Generation of non-shared clonotypes was less probable than generation of clonotypes shared by all four donors.

The junction had 5 bases not matched to a gene; V was cut back by 7 bases and J by 5 bases. Looked up from germline, CDR1 is SGHDT and CDR2 is YYEEEE. This CDR3 region has 12 residues. TCRdb keeps only in-frame clones here, not all; method: immunoSEQ multiplex PCR. The sample holds around 1.9 million clones, just over 90% seen once. Naive CD8 cells, CD45RO-negative and positively selected for CCR7, excluded terminally differentiated effector memory CD45RA+ cells. About this clone: The target antigen is unknown.

This chain uses TRBV5-6 with TRBJ1-1; TRBD1 matches at 7 bases. This clonotype was obtained from a man younger than 35 in good health. Some clones in this sample may be carry-over from other donors' samples. Sequenced material: naive CD8+ T cells from PBMCs. Here the CDR3 DNA reads TGTGCCAGCTCAGAGGGGGCGACTGAAGCTTTCTTT. Protein product: CASSEGATEAFF. Looking up the rest from reference TRBV5-6 and TRBJ1-1 gives the full variable domain: DAGVTQSPTHLIKTRGQQVTLRCSPKSGHDTVSWYQQALGQGPQFIFQYYEEEERQRGNFPDRFSGHQFPNYSSELNVNALLLGDSALYLCASSEGATEAFFGQGTRLTVV.